This entry features one T cell receptor beta chain sequence. Which antigen it targets is not known. Within one base of it there is no much larger clone, and no base qualities were kept. The data derive from a study of vaccination and CD4 T cells after COVID-19 (dated by TCRdb to the early 2020s). Study-level background: Convalescent patients had a positive SARS-CoV-2 result on nasal swab PCR, and of these patients, several had mild disease and one had severe disease. Six males and four females were included in the convalescent cohort, with two Hispanic individuals, seven Caucasians, two Asians and one multiracial person represented. Participants got two doses of the Pfizer-BioNTech BNT162b2 vaccine (n=8) or two doses of the Moderna mRNA-1273 vaccine (n=2). Post-COVID blood samples were collected from convalescent patients a median of roughly 100 days after diagnosis, with a range of about 30 to 161 days. Post-vaccine blood samples were collected a median of 72 days after the second vaccine dose, ranging from about 13 to 241 days. For stimulating the cultures, overlapping spike peptide pools were used, derived from SARS-CoV-2 as well as from the common cold coronaviruses HCoV-NL63, HCoV-OC43 and HCoV-229E. Control cultures used a CEFX viral epitope pool as positive control, an HIV-1 Nef peptide pool as negative control, or no peptide. The spike-specific CD4+ TCR repertoire was compared before and after mRNA vaccination in over 9 COVID-19 convalescent patients and a few infection-naive healthy vaccine recipients. General conclusions and limits of the study: Nearly all vaccine-specific clones in convalescent patients (304 of 307) were mono-reactive for SARS-CoV-2 spike rather than cross-reactive with common cold coronaviruses. The median count of SARS-CoV-2-reactive clonotypes went up from 20 to 25 after infection to roughly 38 after vaccination, although the change was not significant. In convalescent patients, a median about 84% of post-vaccine SARS-CoV-2-reactive clones were detected only after vaccination, and vaccine-specific priming was suggested by this finding. The study included relatively few convalescent patients and did not analyze early timepoints after natural infection.

The treatment or condition label of this sample denotes: approximately nine-day PBMC culture with coronavirus spike peptide pools or control peptides (ViraFEST assay). The study used the ViraFEST assay, which expanded antigen-specific T cells with peptide pools and then identified expanded clonotypes by TCR sequencing. The convalescent patients' positive SARS-CoV-2 PCR tests were from March to December 2020, which was before the Alpha, Beta and Delta variants emerged in the United States. Each well held two million PBMCs cultured with roughly 10 ug/ml peptide pools in IMDM containing approximately 5% human AB serum and about 10 IU/ml IL-2. Half of the culture medium was replaced with fresh IL-2-containing medium on days 3 and 7. After nine to eleven days of culture, CD4+ T cells were isolated by negative selection with the EasySep CD4+ T cell isolation kit. PBMCs were separated from whole blood using Ficoll-Paque Plus gradient centrifugation and then either used fresh or cryopreserved at -140C. In general, triplicate wells were set up for every culture condition.

V drops 5 bases and J drops 0 bases, leaving 17 bases in between. The germline V gene supplies CDR1 MNHEY and CDR2 SVGEGT. The CDR3 runs 17 amino acids, cysteine and phenylalanine included. Just CDR3 DNA is preserved here, 51 bases in frame from base 1. Libraries were built with PCR. At the Johns Hopkins FTIC core, DNA from the cultured CD4+ T cells underwent TCR sequencing with the Oncomine TCR Beta short-read assay. The QIAamp micro DNA kit was used to extract genomic DNA from the cultured CD4+ T cells. The Oncomine TCR Beta libraries from cultured CD4+ T cells were pooled using unique dual indexes and then sequenced on an Illumina iSeq 100. The authors processed their data as follows. Non-productive sequences were filtered out, and CDR3s that did not start with C, did not end with F or W, or were shorter than 7 amino acids were discarded. The MANAFEST web application identified antigen-specific clonotypes by comparing peptide-stimulated wells against reference wells and other culture wells. An FDR below 0.05, an odds ratio above 5, and a productive frequency above 0.1% in at least two of three replicate wells were required for clones to be considered positive. Clonotypes that were significantly expanded in both SARS-CoV-2 spike wells and at least one common cold coronavirus spike condition were defined as cross-reactive. Similarity between CDR3 sequences was evaluated in R version 3.6.1 using Levenshtein distances (stringdist) and unrooted phylogenetic trees (ape). TCRdb reprocessed the public reads (quality trimming at Q25 with fastp, clone calling with MiXCR) and kept in-frame beta chains. Rows with one shared CDR3 protein collapse into an entry with the most common genes and DNA. These V and J calls rely on TCRdb rather than the paper's analysis. Counted in this sample were under 25,000 distinct CDR3 sequences; approximately 40% of them appeared once. Together, the top ten hold under 9.5% of the sample.

Rearrangement joined TRBV6-2 or TRBV6-3 to TRBJ1-5, with the D gene not clear enough to name. This TCR was sampled from a human donor who had recovered from COVID-19. The source material was CD4+ T cells from blood, cultured in vitro, sampled after SARS-CoV-2 vaccination. The CDR3 sequence is CASSHPRPNYSNQPQHF. In nucleotide form, the sequence is TGTGCCAGCAGTCACCCCCGCCCCAATTATAGCAATCAGCCCCAGCATTTT.